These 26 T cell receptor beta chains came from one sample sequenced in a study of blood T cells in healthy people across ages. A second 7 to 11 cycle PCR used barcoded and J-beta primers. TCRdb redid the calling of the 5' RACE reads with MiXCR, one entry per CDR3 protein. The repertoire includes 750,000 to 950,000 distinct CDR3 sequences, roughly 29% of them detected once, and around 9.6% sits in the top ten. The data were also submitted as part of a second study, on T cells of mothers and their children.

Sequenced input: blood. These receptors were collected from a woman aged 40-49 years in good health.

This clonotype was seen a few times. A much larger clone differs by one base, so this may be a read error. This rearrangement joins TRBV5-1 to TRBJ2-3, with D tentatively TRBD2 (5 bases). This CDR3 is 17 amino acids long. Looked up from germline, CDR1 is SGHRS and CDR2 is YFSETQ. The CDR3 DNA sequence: TGCGCCAGCAGCTCCTGGACGCGATCAACTAGTACAGATGCGCAGTATTTT. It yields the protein CASSSWTRSTSTDAQYF.

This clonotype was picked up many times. The CDR3, as DNA: TGTGCCAGCAGTTCTCACAGGCGATATACGTCCTACGAGCAGTACTTC. It codes for CASSSHRRYTSYEQYF. The genes are TRBV28 and TRBJ2-7; a weak D match, TRBD1 (5 bases). The ends were cut back, 4 bases at V and 1 base at J, with 17 bases in the middle. Germline CDR1 is MDHEN and CDR2 is SYDVKM. This CDR3 is 16 amino acids long.

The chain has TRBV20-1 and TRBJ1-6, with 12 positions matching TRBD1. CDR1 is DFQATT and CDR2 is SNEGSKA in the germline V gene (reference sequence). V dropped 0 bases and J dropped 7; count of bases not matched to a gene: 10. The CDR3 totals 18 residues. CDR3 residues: CSARDSGTGGLGNSPLHF. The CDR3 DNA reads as TGCAGTGCTAGAGACTCCGGGACAGGGGGCTTAGGGAATTCACCCCTCCACTTT.

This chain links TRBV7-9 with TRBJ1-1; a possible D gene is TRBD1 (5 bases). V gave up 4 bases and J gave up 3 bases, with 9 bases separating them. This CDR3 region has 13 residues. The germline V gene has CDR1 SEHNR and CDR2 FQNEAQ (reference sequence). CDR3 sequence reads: CASSSVGHTEAFF. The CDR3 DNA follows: TGTGCCAGCAGCTCGGTGGGGCACACTGAAGCTTTCTTT.

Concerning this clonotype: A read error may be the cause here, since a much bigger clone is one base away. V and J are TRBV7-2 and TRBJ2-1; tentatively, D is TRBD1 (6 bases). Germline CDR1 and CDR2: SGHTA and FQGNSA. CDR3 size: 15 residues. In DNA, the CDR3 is TGTGCCGGCAGCGCCAACAGGGAACCCTACAATGAGCAGTTCTTC. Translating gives CAGSANREPYNEQFF.

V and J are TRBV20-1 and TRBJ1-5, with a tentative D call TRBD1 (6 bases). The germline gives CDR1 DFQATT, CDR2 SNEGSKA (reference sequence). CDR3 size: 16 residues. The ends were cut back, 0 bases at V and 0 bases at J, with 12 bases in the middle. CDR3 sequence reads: CSARDPGGASNQPQHF. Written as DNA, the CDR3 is TGCAGTGCTAGAGACCCGGGGGGGGCTAGCAATCAGCCCCAGCATTTT.

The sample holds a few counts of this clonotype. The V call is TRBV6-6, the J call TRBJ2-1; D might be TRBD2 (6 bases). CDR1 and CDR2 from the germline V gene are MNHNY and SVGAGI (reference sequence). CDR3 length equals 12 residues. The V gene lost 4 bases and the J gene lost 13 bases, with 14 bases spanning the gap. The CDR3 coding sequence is TGTGCCAGCAGTTCCTCCCGGGAGACCCAGTTCTTC. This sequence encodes CASSSSRETQFF.

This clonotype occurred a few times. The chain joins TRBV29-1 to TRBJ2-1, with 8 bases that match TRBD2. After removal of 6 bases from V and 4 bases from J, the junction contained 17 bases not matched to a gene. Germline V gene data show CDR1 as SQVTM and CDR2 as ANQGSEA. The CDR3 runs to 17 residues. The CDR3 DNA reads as TGCAGCGTCATGGGTACCCTTAGCGGGGAGACTTACAATGAGCAGTTCTTC. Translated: CSVMGTLSGETYNEQFF.

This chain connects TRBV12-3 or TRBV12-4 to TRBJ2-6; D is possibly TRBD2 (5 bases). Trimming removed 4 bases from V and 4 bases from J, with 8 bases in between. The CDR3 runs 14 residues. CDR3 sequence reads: CASSCGPGANVLTF. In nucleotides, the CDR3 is TGTGCCAGCAGTTGCGGGCCCGGGGCCAACGTCCTGACTTTC.

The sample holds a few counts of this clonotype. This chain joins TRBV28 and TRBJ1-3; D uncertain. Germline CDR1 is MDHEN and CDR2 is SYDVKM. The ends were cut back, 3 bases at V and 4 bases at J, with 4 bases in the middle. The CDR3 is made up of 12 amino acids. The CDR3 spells CASSLKGNTIYF. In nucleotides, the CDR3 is TGTGCCAGCAGTTTGAAGGGAAACACCATATATTTT.

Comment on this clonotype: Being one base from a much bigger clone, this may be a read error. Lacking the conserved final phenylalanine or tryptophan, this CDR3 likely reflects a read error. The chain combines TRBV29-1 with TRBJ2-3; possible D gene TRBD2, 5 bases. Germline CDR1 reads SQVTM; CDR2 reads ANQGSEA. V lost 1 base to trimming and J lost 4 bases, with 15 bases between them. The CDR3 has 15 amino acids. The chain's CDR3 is CSVEGWEEGADTQYC. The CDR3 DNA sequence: TGCAGCGTTGAAGGTTGGGAAGAGGGAGCAGATACGCAGTATTGT.

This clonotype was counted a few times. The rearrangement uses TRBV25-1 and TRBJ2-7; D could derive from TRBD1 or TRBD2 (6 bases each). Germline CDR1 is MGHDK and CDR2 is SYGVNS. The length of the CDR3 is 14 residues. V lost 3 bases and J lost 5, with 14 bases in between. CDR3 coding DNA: TGTGCCAGCAGTGAGCCGGGGGCGTTGAACGAGCAGTACTTC. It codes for CASSEPGALNEQYF.

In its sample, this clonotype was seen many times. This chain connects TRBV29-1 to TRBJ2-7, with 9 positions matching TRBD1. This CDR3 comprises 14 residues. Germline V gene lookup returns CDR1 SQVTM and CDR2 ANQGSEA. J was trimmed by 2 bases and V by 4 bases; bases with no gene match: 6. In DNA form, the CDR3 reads TGCAGCGTTGTCATAGGGACAGGGACCTACGAGCAGTACTTC. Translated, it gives CSVVIGTGTYEQYF.

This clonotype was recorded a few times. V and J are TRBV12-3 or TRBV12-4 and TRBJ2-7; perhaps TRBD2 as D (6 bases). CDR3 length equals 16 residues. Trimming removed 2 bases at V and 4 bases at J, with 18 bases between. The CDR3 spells CASSLSTGGRGYEQYF. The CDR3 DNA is TGTGCCAGCAGTTTATCTACCGGCGGTCGGGGGTACGAGCAGTACTTC.

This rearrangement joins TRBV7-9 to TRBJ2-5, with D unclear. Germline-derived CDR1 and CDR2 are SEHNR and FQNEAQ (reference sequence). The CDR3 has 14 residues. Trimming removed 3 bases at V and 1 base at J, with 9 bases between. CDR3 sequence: CASSFGRAQETQYF. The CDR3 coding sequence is TGTGCCAGCAGCTTCGGACGGGCCCAAGAGACCCAGTACTTC.

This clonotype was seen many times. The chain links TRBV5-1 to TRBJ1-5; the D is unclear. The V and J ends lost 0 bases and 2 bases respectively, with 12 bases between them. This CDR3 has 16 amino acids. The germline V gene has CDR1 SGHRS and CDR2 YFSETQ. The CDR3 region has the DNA TGCGCCAGCAGCTTGGCACCCGAGAACGGCAATCAGCCCCAGCATTTT. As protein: CASSLAPENGNQPQHF.

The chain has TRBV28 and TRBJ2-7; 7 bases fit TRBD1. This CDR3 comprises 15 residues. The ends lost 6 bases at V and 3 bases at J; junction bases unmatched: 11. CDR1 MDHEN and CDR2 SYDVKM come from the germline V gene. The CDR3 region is CASSPVWDSNYEQYF. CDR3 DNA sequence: TGTGCCAGCAGCCCAGTATGGGACAGTAACTACGAGCAGTACTTC.

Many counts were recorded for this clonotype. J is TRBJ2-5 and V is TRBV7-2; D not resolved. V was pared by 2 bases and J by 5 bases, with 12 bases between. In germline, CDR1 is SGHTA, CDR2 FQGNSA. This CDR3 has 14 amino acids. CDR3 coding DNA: TGTGCCAGCAGCTTAAGTGGGTCCCGGGAGACCCAGTACTTC. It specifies CASSLSGSRETQYF.

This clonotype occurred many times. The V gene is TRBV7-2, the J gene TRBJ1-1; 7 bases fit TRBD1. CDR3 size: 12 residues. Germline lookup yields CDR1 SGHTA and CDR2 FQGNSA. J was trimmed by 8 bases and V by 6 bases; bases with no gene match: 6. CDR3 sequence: CASRHATGEAFF. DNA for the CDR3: TGTGCCAGCAGGCATGCGACAGGGGAAGCTTTCTTT.

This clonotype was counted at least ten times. The CDR3 nucleotides are TGTGCCAGCAGCTTAAGGGGAACTAGCGGCTCCTACAATGAGCAGTTCTTC. It specifies CASSLRGTSGSYNEQFF. V usage is TRBV7-8 and J usage is TRBJ2-1, with 8 bases lining up with TRBD2. Trimming at V came to 2 bases and at J to 0 bases, leaving 6 bases not matched to a gene. The length of the CDR3 is 17 residues. The germline V gene has CDR1 SGHVS and CDR2 FQNEAQ.

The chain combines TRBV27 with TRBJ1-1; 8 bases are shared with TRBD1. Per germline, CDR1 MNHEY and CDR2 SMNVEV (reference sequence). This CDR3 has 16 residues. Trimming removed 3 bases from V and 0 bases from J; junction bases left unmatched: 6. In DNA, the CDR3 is TGTGCCAGCAGTTTGGGACAGGACCTACTGAACACTGAAGCTTTCTTT. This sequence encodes CASSLGQDLLNTEAFF.

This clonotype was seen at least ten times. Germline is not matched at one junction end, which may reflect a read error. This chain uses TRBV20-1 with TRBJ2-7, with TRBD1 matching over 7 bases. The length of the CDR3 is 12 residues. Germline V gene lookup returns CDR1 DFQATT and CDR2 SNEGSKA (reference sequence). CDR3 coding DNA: TGTGTCAGTGGGACAGACCGCTACGAGCAGTACTTC. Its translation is CVSGTDRYEQYF.

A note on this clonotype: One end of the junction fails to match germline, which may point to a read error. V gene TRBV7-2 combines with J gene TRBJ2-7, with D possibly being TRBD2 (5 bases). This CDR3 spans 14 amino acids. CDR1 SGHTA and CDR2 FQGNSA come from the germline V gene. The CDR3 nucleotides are TGTGCCAGCAGCTTCGGGAACTCCTCCTACGAGCTGTACTTC. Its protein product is CASSFGNSSYELYF.

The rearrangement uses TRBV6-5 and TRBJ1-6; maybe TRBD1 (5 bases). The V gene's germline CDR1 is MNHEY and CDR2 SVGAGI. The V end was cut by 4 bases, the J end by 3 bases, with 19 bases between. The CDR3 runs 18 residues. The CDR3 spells CASSSTSGGGGYNSPLHF. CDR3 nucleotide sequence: TGTGCCAGCAGTTCCACCTCCGGGGGGGGTGGCTATAATTCACCCCTCCACTTT.

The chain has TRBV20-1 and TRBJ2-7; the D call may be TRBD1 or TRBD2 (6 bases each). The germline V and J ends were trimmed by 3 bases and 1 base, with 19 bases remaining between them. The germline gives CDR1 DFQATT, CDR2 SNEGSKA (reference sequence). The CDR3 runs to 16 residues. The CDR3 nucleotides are TGCAGTGCTAGGCGGCCTAACGGGGGCTGGTCCTACGAGCAGTACTTC. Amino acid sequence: CSARRPNGGWSYEQYF.

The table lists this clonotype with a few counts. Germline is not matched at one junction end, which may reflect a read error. The chain's CDR3 is CAVSGDPDTQYF. CDR3 DNA sequence: TGCGCCGTCAGTGGGGACCCAGATACGCAGTATTTT. The gene calls are TRBV10-3 and TRBJ2-3; D may correspond to TRBD1 or TRBD2 (5 bases each). Germline lookup yields CDR1 ENHRY and CDR2 SYGVKD. This CDR3 is 12 amino acids long.